These T cell receptor beta chains were read from a single sample in a study of beta chain features in type 1 diabetes. TCRdb's table, derived via immunoSEQ multiplex PCR, lists solely in-frame clones and lacks some. Counted here are more than 130,000 clones, about 7% occurring once; the ten biggest clones make up roughly 1.5%. The specimen was central memory CD4+ T cells from blood. These receptors were collected from a woman in her twenties or thirties in good health. CDR3s include the opening cysteine and the closing phenylalanine or tryptophan. Fields, in order: CDR3 protein, CDR3 DNA, clone size, J gene, V gene, CDR3 length, D gene. The D gene is left open where the match is weak. Some rows mark clone size as missing; the rest say once, few, many or name a class of expanded clone.

CDR3: CASSANRASGSYTF
DNA: TGTGCCAGCAGCGCCAACAGGGCTTCGGGAAGCTACACCTTC
size: .
J: TRBJ1-2
V: TRBV11-2
length: 14
D: .

CDR3: CASSLASSGRVPYEQYF
DNA: TGCGCCAGCAGCTTGGCGTCGAGCGGGAGAGTCCCCTACGAGCAGTACTTC
size: few
J: TRBJ2-7
V: TRBV5-1
length: 17
D: TRBD2

CDR3: CASSVAGGSIYNEQFF
DNA: TGTGCCAGCAGCGTCGCTGGCGGATCAATATACAATGAGCAGTTCTTC
size: .
J: TRBJ2-1
V: TRBV9
length: 16
D: .

CDR3: CASSPQGDPYNEQFF
DNA: TGTGCCAGCAGTCCACAGGGGGACCCCTACAATGAGCAGTTCTTC
size: .
J: TRBJ2-1
V: TRBV11-2
length: 15
D: TRBD1

CDR3: CASSPGLAGLETQYF
DNA: TGTGCCAGCAGCCCGGGACTAGCGGGCTTAGAGACCCAGTACTTC
size: .
J: TRBJ2-5
V: TRBV9
length: 15
D: TRBD2

CDR3: CASSLGSRRGELFF
DNA: TGTGCCAGCAGCTTGGGCTCCCGGCGCGGGGAGCTGTTTTTT
size: .
J: TRBJ2-2
V: TRBV7-2
length: 14
D: .

CDR3: CASSQRQGMYF
DNA: TGTGCCAGCAGCCAACGACAGGGGATGTACTTC
size: .
J: TRBJ2-7
V: TRBV11-2
length: 11
D: TRBD1

CDR3: CASRKQDGYGYTF
DNA: TGTGCCAGCCGTAAACAGGACGGCTACGGCTACACCTTC
size: many
J: TRBJ1-2
V: TRBV28
length: 13
D: .

CDR3: CATSVRAWEGQPQHF
DNA: TGTGCCACCAGCGTAAGGGCATGGGAGGGACAGCCCCAGCATTTT
size: .
J: TRBJ1-5
V: TRBV15
length: 15
D: .

CDR3: CASRTQGNNQPQHF
DNA: TGTGCCAGCAGAACACAGGGCAACAATCAGCCCCAGCATTTT
size: .
J: TRBJ1-5
V: TRBV6-6
length: 14
D: .

CDR3: CASSQESGTGNSPLHF
DNA: TGCGCCAGCAGCCAAGAGTCCGGGACAGGGAATTCACCCCTCCACTTT
size: few
J: TRBJ1-6
V: TRBV4-3
length: 16
D: TRBD1

CDR3: CASTKEEGQPQHF
DNA: TGTGCCAGCACCAAGGAGGAGGGCCAGCCCCAGCATTTT
size: .
J: TRBJ1-5
V: TRBV7-8
length: 13
D: .

CDR3: CASGDSGRGSYNEQFF
DNA: TGTGCCAGCGGGGACTCGGGTCGGGGCTCCTACAATGAGCAGTTCTTC
size: few
J: TRBJ2-1
V: TRBV2
length: 16
D: .

CDR3: CSVDSGSGYTF
DNA: TGCAGCGTTGATTCGGGATCTGGCTACACCTTC
size: .
J: TRBJ1-2
V: TRBV29-1
length: 11
D: .

CDR3: CASSVGGTSGNTIYF
DNA: TGTGCCAGCAGCGTAGGGGGCACCTCTGGAAACACCATATATTTT
size: .
J: TRBJ1-3
V: TRBV9
length: 15
D: .

CDR3: CASISGANAGNTIYF
DNA: TGTGCCAGTATTTCAGGGGCGAACGCTGGAAACACCATATATTTT
size: few
J: TRBJ1-3
V: TRBV19
length: 15
D: .